A single T cell receptor beta chain is shown here with its context. What it binds is not known. The CDR3 totals 13 residues. V gave up 1 base and J gave up 8 bases, with 14 bases separating them. Germline V gene data show CDR1 as SQVTM and CDR2 as ANQGSEA. The data were taken from a study of T-cell reconstitution after alpha-beta-depleted transplantation in children. Findings and caveats of the study: At the one-year point after transplant, T-cell counts and TCRbeta diversity were found to come mostly from T cells that had been newly produced.

Library preparation (for TCRbeta) was performed with unique molecular identifiers. TCRdb passed the PCR reads through MiXCR, listing each CDR3 protein once. The table includes around 270,000 distinct CDR3 sequences, about 9.4% detected once. The TCR originated in a boy less than two years old with acute myeloid leukemia, due to receive a stem cell transplant. The sequencing here drew on PBMCs, taken before TCRalphabeta/CD19-depleted stem cell transplant. The chain carries TRBV29-1 and TRBJ1-1, with D maybe TRBD1 (5 bases). The CDR3 here is CSVEARAGTEAFF. The CDR3 nucleotides read TGCAGCGTTGAAGCAAGGGCGGGGACCGAAGCTTTCTTT.